These T cell receptor beta chains were read from a single sample in a study of graft-versus-host responses after intestinal transplantation. Sequencing used immunoSEQ multiplex PCR; TCRdb keeps in-frame clones, though not all of them. This sample has 40,000 or so clones; roughly 92% occur once, and the top ten carry approximately 20%. These receptors have no known antigen. Sample: unstimulated CD8+ T cells sorted from spleen or lymph node cells, taken before transplant. The receptors stem from a human donor who was the organ donor for an intestinal transplant. Both conserved end residues are part of each CDR3. The order of the fields is clone size, CDR3 length, D gene, V gene, J gene, CDR3 protein, CDR3 DNA. A D gene is named only where the DNA matches it firmly. Size values are once, few and many counts, or a class for expanded clones, and some rows have none.

clone size: .
CDR3 length: 15
D gene: TRBD1
V gene: TRBV9
J gene: TRBJ2-1
CDR3 protein: CASSVAGTGYNEQFF
CDR3 DNA: TGTGCCAGCAGCGTAGCAGGGACAGGCTACAATGAGCAGTTCTTC

clone size: .
CDR3 length: 15
D gene: .
V gene: TRBV2
J gene: TRBJ2-7
CDR3 protein: CASKDSGTGWGEQYF
CDR3 DNA: TGTGCCAGCAAGGACTCCGGGACGGGTTGGGGCGAGCAGTACTTC

clone size: .
CDR3 length: 16
D gene: TRBD2
V gene: TRBV18
J gene: TRBJ2-5
CDR3 protein: CASSRSSGSWEETQYF
CDR3 DNA: TGTGCCAGCTCAAGATCAAGCGGGAGTTGGGAAGAGACCCAGTACTTC

clone size: .
CDR3 length: 13
D gene: .
V gene: TRBV19
J gene: TRBJ2-2
CDR3 protein: CASSQQNTGELFF
CDR3 DNA: TGTGCCAGTAGTCAACAGAACACCGGGGAGCTGTTTTTT

clone size: .
CDR3 length: 17
D gene: .
V gene: TRBV5-3
J gene: TRBJ1-5
CDR3 protein: CARSSRRAVYSNQPQHF
CDR3 DNA: TGTGCCAGAAGCTCCCGGAGGGCTGTCTATAGCAATCAGCCCCAGCATTTT

clone size: .
CDR3 length: 16
D gene: TRBD2
V gene: TRBV2
J gene: TRBJ2-1
CDR3 protein: CASSAFLAGVWNEQFF
CDR3 DNA: TGTGCCAGCAGTGCTTTCCTAGCGGGAGTTTGGAATGAGCAGTTCTTC

clone size: .
CDR3 length: 15
D gene: .
V gene: TRBV9
J gene: TRBJ1-1
CDR3 protein: CASSVEWGLNTEAFF
CDR3 DNA: TGTGCCAGCAGCGTAGAGTGGGGTCTGAACACTGAAGCTTTCTTT

clone size: .
CDR3 length: 13
D gene: .
V gene: TRBV18
J gene: TRBJ1-2
CDR3 protein: CASSPDRRDGYTF
CDR3 DNA: TGTGCCAGCTCACCAGACAGGAGGGATGGCTACACCTTC

clone size: once
CDR3 length: 15
D gene: .
V gene: TRBV5-4
J gene: TRBJ1-2
CDR3 protein: CASSSNPGTAYGYTF
CDR3 DNA: TGTGCCAGCAGCTCCAACCCAGGGACGGCCTATGGCTACACCTTC

clone size: few
CDR3 length: 13
D gene: .
V gene: TRBV7-6
J gene: TRBJ2-1
CDR3 protein: CASSPAALNEQFF
CDR3 DNA: TGTGCCAGCAGCCCCGCGGCTTTAAATGAGCAGTTCTTC

clone size: .
CDR3 length: 15
D gene: .
V gene: TRBV6-4
J gene: TRBJ2-7
CDR3 protein: CASSGPSTGLCEQYF
CDR3 DNA: TGTGCCAGCAGTGGTCCTTCAACAGGGTTGTGCGAGCAGTACTTC

clone size: .
CDR3 length: 15
D gene: TRBD1
V gene: TRBV28
J gene: TRBJ1-4
CDR3 protein: CASSSSGGPNEKLFF
CDR3 DNA: TGTGCCAGCAGTAGCTCAGGGGGCCCTAATGAAAAACTGTTTTTT

clone size: once
CDR3 length: 14
D gene: .
V gene: TRBV6-5
J gene: TRBJ2-1
CDR3 protein: CASSEGREYNEQFF
CDR3 DNA: TGTGCCAGCAGTGAAGGACGGGAATACAATGAGCAGTTCTTC

clone size: .
CDR3 length: 15
D gene: .
V gene: TRBV27
J gene: TRBJ1-1
CDR3 protein: CASSKTGEINTEAFF
CDR3 DNA: TGTGCCAGCAGTAAGACCGGGGAGATAAACACTGAAGCTTTCTTT

clone size: .
CDR3 length: 16
D gene: .
V gene: TRBV25-1
J gene: TRBJ1-5
CDR3 protein: CASSEWGAYSNQPQHF
CDR3 DNA: TGTGCCAGCAGTGAATGGGGGGCATATAGCAATCAGCCCCAGCATTTT

clone size: once
CDR3 length: 12
D gene: .
V gene: TRBV30
J gene: TRBJ2-3
CDR3 protein: CALAASTDTQYF
CDR3 DNA: TGTGCTTTAGCGGCTAGCACAGATACGCAGTATTTT

clone size: .
CDR3 length: 16
D gene: TRBD1
V gene: TRBV6-6
J gene: TRBJ1-1
CDR3 protein: CASSYERNRGRTEAFF
CDR3 DNA: TGTGCCAGCAGTTACGAACGGAACAGGGGGCGAACTGAAGCTTTCTTT

clone size: .
CDR3 length: 13
D gene: .
V gene: TRBV6-5
J gene: TRBJ1-2
CDR3 protein: CASSYSTGYGYTF
CDR3 DNA: TGTGCCAGCAGTTACTCGACGGGCTATGGCTACACCTTC

clone size: once
CDR3 length: 15
D gene: .
V gene: TRBV15
J gene: TRBJ1-5
CDR3 protein: CATGHRDPLNQPQHF
CDR3 DNA: TGTGCCACCGGACACAGGGACCCCCTGAATCAGCCCCAGCATTTT

clone size: .
CDR3 length: 14
D gene: .
V gene: TRBV6-5
J gene: TRBJ2-7
CDR3 protein: CASSYSSQTYEQYF
CDR3 DNA: TGTGCCAGCAGTTACTCGAGCCAGACCTACGAGCAGTACTTC

clone size: .
CDR3 length: 15
D gene: .
V gene: TRBV11-3
J gene: TRBJ2-1
CDR3 protein: CASSPSAGSYNEQFF
CDR3 DNA: TGTGCCAGCAGCCCCTCGGCGGGGTCCTACAATGAGCAGTTCTTC

clone size: .
CDR3 length: 19
D gene: TRBD2
V gene: TRBV28
J gene: TRBJ2-3
CDR3 protein: CASTSKSLAGGPRPDTQYF
CDR3 DNA: TGTGCCAGCACTTCAAAATCCCTAGCGGGAGGGCCGAGGCCAGATACGCAGTATTTT

clone size: .
CDR3 length: 15
D gene: TRBD1
V gene: TRBV4-3
J gene: TRBJ2-7
CDR3 protein: CASSQEPGQGYEQYF
CDR3 DNA: TGCGCCAGCAGCCAAGAACCGGGACAGGGGTACGAGCAGTACTTC

clone size: .
CDR3 length: 16
D gene: .
V gene: TRBV12-5
J gene: TRBJ2-2
CDR3 protein: CASGFQTGVGTGELFF
CDR3 DNA: TGTGCTAGTGGTTTTCAAACCGGAGTGGGTACCGGGGAGCTGTTTTTT

clone size: few
CDR3 length: 18
D gene: TRBD2
V gene: TRBV19
J gene: TRBJ2-4
CDR3 protein: CASSIAPSGSDGENIQYF
CDR3 DNA: TGTGCCAGTAGTATAGCCCCTAGCGGGAGCGACGGGGAAAACATTCAGTACTTC

clone size: .
CDR3 length: 15
D gene: TRBD2
V gene: TRBV6-1
J gene: TRBJ2-3
CDR3 protein: CASSEIAGVTDTQYF
CDR3 DNA: TGTGCCAGCAGTGAAATAGCGGGAGTCACAGATACGCAGTATTTT

clone size: .
CDR3 length: 17
D gene: TRBD1
V gene: TRBV5-1
J gene: TRBJ2-1
CDR3 protein: CASSLGAGGQGNNEQFF
CDR3 DNA: TGCGCCAGCAGCTTGGGAGCGGGCGGACAGGGGAACAATGAGCAGTTCTTC

clone size: .
CDR3 length: 17
D gene: .
V gene: TRBV2
J gene: TRBJ1-3
CDR3 protein: CASRGLGMGDSGNTIYF
CDR3 DNA: TGTGCCAGCAGAGGCCTCGGCATGGGGGACTCTGGAAACACCATATATTTT

clone size: .
CDR3 length: 14
D gene: .
V gene: TRBV28
J gene: TRBJ2-2
CDR3 protein: CASSFFRETGELFF
CDR3 DNA: TGTGCCAGCAGTTTCTTTCGGGAAACCGGGGAGCTGTTTTTT

clone size: .
CDR3 length: 14
D gene: TRBD1
V gene: TRBV28
J gene: TRBJ1-5
CDR3 protein: CATLAQGASQPQHF
CDR3 DNA: TGTGCCACCCTAGCACAGGGGGCAAGTCAGCCCCAGCATTTT

clone size: .
CDR3 length: 13
D gene: .
V gene: TRBV2
J gene: TRBJ2-2
CDR3 protein: CASSNDRDGELFF
CDR3 DNA: TGTGCCAGCAGCAACGACAGAGACGGGGAGCTGTTTTTT

clone size: .
CDR3 length: 14
D gene: .
V gene: TRBV7-9
J gene: TRBJ1-1
CDR3 protein: CASSPAVLNTEAFF
CDR3 DNA: TGTGCCAGCAGCCCTGCGGTATTGAACACTGAAGCTTTCTTT

clone size: .
CDR3 length: 14
D gene: .
V gene: TRBV28
J gene: TRBJ1-1
CDR3 protein: CASSPRTDHTEAFF
CDR3 DNA: TGTGCCAGCAGTCCCAGGACGGACCACACTGAAGCTTTCTTT

clone size: .
CDR3 length: 14
D gene: TRBD1
V gene: TRBV7-8
J gene: TRBJ2-7
CDR3 protein: CASSWGQGDYEQYF
CDR3 DNA: TGTGCCAGCAGCTGGGGACAGGGGGACTACGAGCAGTACTTC

clone size: .
CDR3 length: 15
D gene: TRBD1
V gene: TRBV5-6
J gene: TRBJ2-7
CDR3 protein: CASSRTGTASYEQYF
CDR3 DNA: TGTGCCAGCAGCCGCACCGGGACAGCTTCCTACGAGCAGTACTTC

clone size: .
CDR3 length: 13
D gene: TRBD1
V gene: TRBV9
J gene: TRBJ1-1
CDR3 protein: CASSAGGNTEAFF
CDR3 DNA: TGTGCCAGCAGCGCAGGGGGAAACACTGAAGCTTTCTTT

clone size: once
CDR3 length: 15
D gene: .
V gene: TRBV2
J gene: TRBJ2-1
CDR3 protein: CASSEAGDRRDEQFF
CDR3 DNA: TGTGCCAGCAGTGAAGCGGGAGATCGAAGAGATGAGCAGTTCTTC

clone size: .
CDR3 length: 18
D gene: .
V gene: TRBV28
J gene: TRBJ2-1
CDR3 protein: CASSFGSAFSPIYNEQFF
CDR3 DNA: TGTGCCAGCAGTTTCGGTAGCGCGTTCAGTCCGATCTACAATGAGCAGTTCTTC

clone size: .
CDR3 length: 14
D gene: TRBD2
V gene: TRBV10-3
J gene: TRBJ2-7
CDR3 protein: CATLPSGRWNEQYF
CDR3 DNA: TGTGCCACCTTACCTAGCGGGAGATGGAACGAGCAGTACTTC

clone size: .
CDR3 length: 12
D gene: .
V gene: TRBV7-9
J gene: TRBJ1-1
CDR3 protein: CASSGGSLEAFF
CDR3 DNA: TGTGCCAGCAGCGGGGGGTCCCTTGAAGCTTTCTTT

clone size: once
CDR3 length: 14
D gene: .
V gene: TRBV7-3
J gene: TRBJ1-1
CDR3 protein: CASSPAVLNTEAFF
CDR3 DNA: TGTGCCAGCAGCCCTGCGGTATTGAACACTGAAGCTTTCTTT

clone size: .
CDR3 length: 11
D gene: .
V gene: TRBV27
J gene: TRBJ2-7
CDR3 protein: CASSLKNEQYF
CDR3 DNA: TGTGCCAGCAGTTTGAAAAACGAGCAGTACTTC

clone size: once
CDR3 length: 14
D gene: TRBD1
V gene: TRBV7-8
J gene: TRBJ1-4
CDR3 protein: CASSYRDRPEKLFF
CDR3 DNA: TGTGCCAGCAGCTACCGGGACAGGCCTGAAAAACTGTTTTTT

clone size: .
CDR3 length: 12
D gene: .
V gene: TRBV2
J gene: TRBJ2-1
CDR3 protein: CASRPGADEQFF
CDR3 DNA: TGTGCCAGCAGACCCGGAGCGGATGAGCAGTTCTTC

clone size: .
CDR3 length: 18
D gene: .
V gene: TRBV13
J gene: TRBJ2-2
CDR3 protein: CASSSQSADGYVPGELFF
CDR3 DNA: TGTGCCAGCAGCTCTCAGAGCGCTGACGGTTATGTCCCCGGGGAGCTGTTTTTT

clone size: .
CDR3 length: 13
D gene: TRBD2
V gene: TRBV9
J gene: TRBJ2-2
CDR3 protein: CASGAGEAGELFF
CDR3 DNA: TGTGCCAGCGGGGCGGGAGAAGCCGGGGAGCTGTTTTTT

clone size: .
CDR3 length: 15
D gene: TRBD1
V gene: TRBV9
J gene: TRBJ2-7
CDR3 protein: CASSATGGSRYEQYF
CDR3 DNA: TGTGCCAGCAGCGCAACAGGGGGGTCAAGATACGAGCAGTACTTC

clone size: .
CDR3 length: 15
D gene: TRBD2
V gene: TRBV7-9
J gene: TRBJ2-1
CDR3 protein: CASSPRTSGYNEQFF
CDR3 DNA: TGTGCCAGCAGCCCGCGGACTAGCGGGTACAATGAGCAGTTCTTC

clone size: once
CDR3 length: 17
D gene: TRBD1
V gene: TRBV25-1
J gene: TRBJ1-1
CDR3 protein: CASLRTGKGGMNTEAFF
CDR3 DNA: TGTGCCAGCCTCCGGACAGGGAAGGGGGGTATGAACACTGAAGCTTTCTTT

clone size: .
CDR3 length: 15
D gene: .
V gene: TRBV28
J gene: TRBJ2-1
CDR3 protein: CASSLSPGAHNEQFF
CDR3 DNA: TGTGCCAGCAGTTTATCTCCGGGAGCCCACAATGAGCAGTTCTTC

clone size: once
CDR3 length: 15
D gene: .
V gene: TRBV19
J gene: TRBJ2-3
CDR3 protein: CASSIPGTSTDTQYF
CDR3 DNA: TGTGCCAGTAGTATCCCAGGGACTAGCACAGATACGCAGTATTTT

clone size: .
CDR3 length: 12
D gene: .
V gene: TRBV6-1
J gene: TRBJ1-1
CDR3 protein: CASSGQNTEAFF
CDR3 DNA: TGTGCCAGCAGTGGACAGAACACTGAAGCTTTCTTT

clone size: .
CDR3 length: 11
D gene: .
V gene: TRBV27
J gene: TRBJ2-5
CDR3 protein: CASYWRETQYF
CDR3 DNA: TGTGCCAGCTATTGGCGAGAGACCCAGTACTTC

clone size: .
CDR3 length: 16
D gene: TRBD2
V gene: TRBV7-6
J gene: TRBJ2-1
CDR3 protein: CASSLLAGPSYNEQFF
CDR3 DNA: TGTGCCAGCAGCTTACTAGCGGGCCCGTCCTACAATGAGCAGTTCTTC

clone size: .
CDR3 length: 14
D gene: .
V gene: TRBV13
J gene: TRBJ1-4
CDR3 protein: CASSLSGANEKLFF
CDR3 DNA: TGTGCCAGCAGCTTGAGTGGGGCTAATGAAAAACTGTTTTTT

clone size: .
CDR3 length: 16
D gene: TRBD2
V gene: TRBV2
J gene: TRBJ2-1
CDR3 protein: CASSVRGLAGEGEQFF
CDR3 DNA: TGTGCCAGCAGTGTTAGGGGACTAGCGGGAGAAGGGGAGCAGTTCTTC

clone size: once
CDR3 length: 15
D gene: TRBD2
V gene: TRBV6-4
J gene: TRBJ2-1
CDR3 protein: CANLFGLAGANEQFF
CDR3 DNA: TGTGCCAATCTTTTCGGGCTAGCGGGAGCCAATGAGCAGTTCTTC

clone size: .
CDR3 length: 17
D gene: TRBD2
V gene: TRBV13
J gene: TRBJ2-1
CDR3 protein: CASSRPNSGSSYNEQFF
CDR3 DNA: TGTGCCAGCAGCCGCCCAAATAGCGGGAGCTCCTACAATGAGCAGTTCTTC